Below are 25 T cell receptor beta chains sequenced from a single sample in a study of CD8 T cells in Susac syndrome. A quantity of about 0.5 to 1 ug RNA underwent reverse transcription using random hexamers. TCRdb reanalysed the immunoSEQ multiplex PCR reads using MiXCR and keeps one entry per CDR3 protein. The sample includes about 210,000 distinct CDR3 sequences, approximately 94% seen only once; the top ten take 0.15% to 0.2%. Sequencing input: CD4+ T cells from PBMCs. All receptors derive from a human donor with Susac syndrome.

The chain carries TRBV28 and TRBJ2-7, with 11 bases lining up with TRBD1. CDR1 MDHEN and CDR2 SYDVKM come from the germline V gene. The V and J ends lost 7 bases and 5 bases, in that order; junction bases with no gene match: 7. CDR3 size: 14 residues. CDR3 in DNA: TGTGCCAGCACCCTCCGGACAGGGGGCGACGAGCAGTACTTC. Its translation: CASTLRTGGDEQYF.

J is TRBJ2-2 and V is TRBV5-1, with D hard to call. This CDR3 comprises 13 residues. Trimming left V 4 bases short and J 7 bases short, with 11 bases between. In germline, CDR1 is SGHRS, CDR2 YFSETQ. CDR3 in amino acids: CASSPSPGGELFF. In DNA, the CDR3 is TGCGCCAGCAGCCCCTCCCCGGGCGGGGAGCTGTTTTTT.

V usage is TRBV5-1 and J usage is TRBJ1-1; D is uncertain. V was shortened by 0 bases and J by 7 bases, with 13 bases between the two germline ends. This CDR3 spans 14 amino acids. Germline CDR1 is SGHRS and CDR2 is YFSETQ. This CDR3 is CASSLDRSLGEAFF. For the CDR3, the DNA is TGCGCCAGCAGCTTGGACCGCTCCCTTGGTGAAGCTTTCTTT.

This clonotype appeared once. This chain joins TRBV5-1 and TRBJ2-7; 7 bases are a match to TRBD1. The V gene's germline CDR1 is SGHRS and CDR2 YFSETQ. The CDR3 is 13 residues long. The trim removed 7 bases at V and 7 bases at J, leaving 11 bases unmatched. Here the CDR3 DNA reads TGCGCCAGCTCCGACAGGGCAGGGGGAGAGCAGTACTTC. Protein sequence: CASSDRAGGEQYF.

V gene TRBV4-1 combines with J gene TRBJ2-5; TRBD2 agrees at 7 bases. The CDR3 totals 14 residues. In germline, CDR1 is MGHRA, CDR2 YSYEKL. V trimming: 5 bases; J trimming: 4 bases; junction bases outside the gene matches: 7. CDR3 DNA sequence: TGCGCCAGCAGCTCACCCGGGGGGAGAGAGACCCAGTACTTC. Translation: CASSSPGGRETQYF.

This clonotype showed up just a few times. CDR3 DNA: TGTGCCAGCAGCCAAGATGGCCAGAGCACAGATACGCAGTATTTT. Its protein is CASSQDGQSTDTQYF. This chain links TRBV4-2 with TRBJ2-3; D unclear. V lost 0 bases and J lost 0, with 7 bases in between. Germline CDR1 reads LGHNA; CDR2 reads YNFKEQ. There are 15 residues in the CDR3.

V usage is TRBV18 and J usage is TRBJ1-6, with TRBD1 identical over 7 bases. Germline V gene sequence: CDR1 KGHSH, CDR2 LQKENI. The CDR3 length is 21 residues. Trimming removed 1 base from V and 0 bases from J; junction bases left unmatched: 15. Here the CDR3 DNA reads TGTGCCAGCTCACCACTTGGGAGCGCGACCAGGGGGGTCTCCTATAATTCACCCCTCCACTTT. This gives the protein CASSPLGSATRGVSYNSPLHF.

The rearrangement links TRBV20-1 to TRBJ2-7; D may be TRBD1 or TRBD2 (5 bases each). In germline, CDR1 is DFQATT, CDR2 SNEGSKA (reference sequence). V lost 6 bases, J lost 3 bases, and 15 bases lay in between. The CDR3 runs to 13 residues. The CDR3 DNA is TGCAGTGCCCTCGTAGGGGACGACTACGAGCAGTACTTC. Its protein product is CSALVGDDYEQYF.

V gene TRBV30 combines with J gene TRBJ1-6; D unclear. The germline V and J ends were trimmed by 3 bases and 4 bases, with 7 bases remaining between them. Looked up from germline, CDR1 is GTSNPN and CDR2 is SVGIG (reference sequence). This CDR3 is built from 13 residues. The CDR3 bases are TGTGCCTGGAGGACAATTTATAATTCACCCCTCCACTTT. Residues: CAWRTIYNSPLHF.

V is TRBV20-1 and J is TRBJ2-1; tentative D call: TRBD1 (6 bases). The CDR3 extends over 15 amino acids. Trimming stripped 4 bases from V and 7 bases from J, with 20 bases between. Per the germline V gene, CDR1 is DFQATT and CDR2 is SNEGSKA (reference sequence). CDR3 coding DNA: TGCAGTGCTATCGACCCGCTGAAAGGGGGAAATGAGCAGTTCTTC. It yields the protein CSAIDPLKGGNEQFF.

V is TRBV2 and J is TRBJ2-5; D is tentatively TRBD1 or TRBD2 (5 bases each). V was shortened by 8 bases and J by 2 bases, with 15 bases between the two germline ends. This CDR3 contains 14 residues. Germline-derived CDR1 and CDR2 are SNHLY and FYNNEI. CDR3 loop: CASGGRVIQETQYF. CDR3 in DNA: TGTGCCAGCGGGGGACGGGTGATACAAGAGACCCAGTACTTC.

J is TRBJ2-7 and V is TRBV14; D gene uncertain. From germline, CDR1 is SGHDN and CDR2 FVKESK. This CDR3 has 14 amino acids. Trimming shortened V by 0 bases and J by 7 bases, and 13 bases separated the two germline ends. CDR3 nucleotides: TGTGCCAGCAGCCAAGATGGTGAGACGGGTGAGCAGTACTTC. Translating it yields CASSQDGETGEQYF.

This clonotype was seen a few times. V usage is TRBV13 and J usage is TRBJ2-5; D gene unclear. Trimming stripped 2 bases from V and 5 bases from J, with 6 bases between. Germline V lookup: CDR1 PRHDT, CDR2 FYEKMQ (reference sequence). This CDR3 is built from 12 residues. DNA for the CDR3: TGTGCCAGCAGCTTAACACGGGAGACCCAGTACTTC. Translated, it gives CASSLTRETQYF.

The J gene is TRBJ1-4, the V gene TRBV29-1, with a tentative D call TRBD1 (6 bases). This CDR3 region has 12 residues. V was clipped by 6 bases and J by 5 bases, with 10 bases between them. Germline-derived CDR1 and CDR2 are SQVTM and ANQGSEA. CDR3 in amino acids: CSVRTANEKLFF. CDR3 bases: TGCAGCGTCCGGACAGCGAATGAAAAACTGTTTTTT.

This sequence joins TRBV11-2 and TRBJ2-6; D ambiguous. This CDR3 has 15 amino acids. Per the germline V gene, CDR1 is SGHAT and CDR2 is FQNNGV. V was clipped by 5 bases and J by 1 base, with 9 bases between them. The CDR3 coding sequence is TGTGCCAGCAGCCCCAGAGTGTCTGGGGCCAACGTCCTGACTTTC. Translating gives CASSPRVSGANVLTF.

This chain uses TRBV11-3 with TRBJ2-1; D unclear. CDR1 and CDR2 from the germline V gene are SGHNT and YENEEA. Trimming cost V 1 base and J 0 bases, with 4 bases left between them. The CDR3 has 14 residues. CDR3 in amino acids: CASSLGGSYNEQFF. The DNA of the CDR3 is TGTGCCAGCAGCTTAGGTGGCTCCTACAATGAGCAGTTCTTC.

The gene calls are TRBV29-1 and TRBJ1-3; D is undetermined. CDR1 and CDR2 (germline): SQVTM, ANQGSEA. V lost 6 bases, J lost 3 bases, and 12 bases lay in between. This CDR3 is 13 amino acids long. CDR3 DNA: TGCAGCGTCCGCACGGACGGTGGAAACACCATATATTTT. Encoded protein: CSVRTDGGNTIYF.

This clonotype was detected only a few times. The V and J genes are TRBV5-1 and TRBJ2-7, with D possibly matching TRBD1 (5 bases). Trimming cost V 0 bases and J 2 bases, with 6 bases left between them. Per the germline V gene, CDR1 is SGHRS and CDR2 is YFSETQ. This CDR3 is 13 amino acids long. The CDR3 protein is CASSLDRTYEQYF. The CDR3 DNA sequence: TGCGCCAGCAGCTTGGACAGGACCTACGAGCAGTACTTC.

The chain recombines TRBV27 with TRBJ2-7, with 11 bases matching TRBD1. Trimming took 3 bases from V and 6 from J; bases not matched to a gene: 1. The CDR3 has 13 amino acids. CDR1 is MNHEY and CDR2 is SMNVEV in the germline V gene (reference sequence). This chain's CDR3 is CASSLGTGGEQYF. The CDR3 DNA follows: TGTGCCAGCAGTTTGGGGACAGGGGGCGAGCAGTACTTC.

V and J are TRBV20-1 and TRBJ2-1; 9 positions match TRBD1. Germline CDR1 is DFQATT and CDR2 is SNEGSKA (reference sequence). The length of the CDR3 is 17 residues. J was trimmed by 0 bases and V by 4 bases; bases with no gene match: 10. In DNA, the CDR3 is TGCAGTGCTAACGCGGACAGGGGAGGAGGCTCCTACAATGAGCAGTTCTTC. Its translation is CSANADRGGGSYNEQFF.

The V and J genes are TRBV4-3 and TRBJ1-2; 7 nucleotides align to TRBD1. The junction had 7 bases not matched to a gene; V was cut back by 0 bases and J by 6 bases. Germline CDR1 is LGHNA and CDR2 is YSLEER. The CDR3 consists of 15 residues. The CDR3 here is CASSQEGSQGNGYTF. The CDR3 DNA reads as TGCGCCAGCAGCCAAGAGGGGTCACAGGGGAATGGCTACACCTTC.

The genes are TRBV7-9 and TRBJ2-7, with D unresolved. V shed 1 base and J shed 3 bases, with 7 bases lying between them. The CDR3 extends over 13 amino acids. Germline V gene lookup returns CDR1 SEHNR and CDR2 FQNEAQ (reference sequence). The CDR3 DNA reads TGTGCCAGCAGCTTAGTGGGCTACTACGAGCAGTACTTC. This gives the protein CASSLVGYYEQYF.

The rearrangement links TRBV20-1 to TRBJ2-3; 10 positions match TRBD2. J lost 2 bases, V lost 3 bases, and 14 bases had no gene match. The CDR3 length is 18 residues. The germline CDR1 and CDR2 sequences are DFQATT and SNEGSKA (reference sequence). CDR3 sequence reads: CSASRLAGDGSYTDTQYF. The DNA of the CDR3 is TGCAGTGCTAGCCGGCTAGCGGGGGACGGATCCTACACAGATACGCAGTATTTT.

The chain joins TRBV7-2 to TRBJ2-7, with TRBD2 as a possible D gene (7 bases). CDR3 size: 14 residues. V was clipped by 3 bases and J by 0 bases, with 9 bases between them. Germline loops: CDR1 SGHTA, CDR2 FQGNSA. The CDR3 is CASSFGGASYEQYF. In DNA, the CDR3 is TGTGCCAGCAGCTTTGGGGGGGCCTCCTACGAGCAGTACTTC.

This chain connects TRBV6-2 or TRBV6-3 to TRBJ1-1, with TRBD1 as a possible D gene (5 bases). Trimming removed 2 bases from V and 5 bases from J, with 18 bases in between. Germline V gene data show CDR1 as MNHEY and CDR2 as SVGEGT. This CDR3 contains 16 residues. CDR3 sequence reads: CASSYRGFLKGTEAFF. The CDR3 coding sequence is TGTGCCAGCAGTTACAGGGGTTTCTTAAAAGGGACTGAAGCTTTCTTT.